This passage covers 24 T cell receptor beta chains from one sample sequenced in a study of spatial heterogeneity in lung cancer. Time point described: sample taken at primary tumor resection. In each case, whole RNA from tumor, nontumor lung or frozen PBMC was sequenced unsorted. MiXCR was run by TCRdb on the 5' RACE reads, yielding one entry per CDR3 protein. This sample has tens of thousands of distinct CDR3 sequences; roughly 7% occur once, and the top ten carry 2.5% to 3%. The sequenced sample was PBMCs, obtained at surgery. These receptors were obtained from a female donor with early-stage non-small cell lung cancer.

This clonotype was seen ten or more times. V and J are TRBV4-2 and TRBJ1-1; 9 bases fit TRBD1. J lost 6 bases, V lost 5 bases, and 4 bases had no gene match. The CDR3 sequence is 13 residues long. Germline V gives CDR1 LGHNA, CDR2 YNFKEQ. CDR3 nucleotide sequence: TGTGCCAGCAGCAGGGACAGGGCTTCTGAAGCTTTCTTT. Translation: CASSRDRASEAFF.

At least ten counts were recorded for this clonotype. The chain is built from TRBV15 and TRBJ1-5; D unclear. The CDR3 has 15 amino acids. Deletions cut 1 base from V and 3 bases from J, with 10 bases between. CDR1 LNHNV and CDR2 YYDKDF come from the germline V gene (reference sequence). The CDR3, as DNA: TGTGCCACCAGCAGAGGACGGGGAGCCAATCAGCCCCAGCATTTT. Its protein is CATSRGRGANQPQHF.

This clonotype has a count of ten or more. The chain uses TRBV7-6 and TRBJ1-2; D remains unclear. Between the trimmed V and J ends, which lost 3 bases and 0 bases, there was a span of 11 bases. The V gene's germline CDR1 is SGHVS and CDR2 FNYEAQ. The CDR3 totals 15 residues. The CDR3 nucleotides read TGTGCCAGCAGCTTGGGTCCCTCCTCTAACTATGGCTACACCTTC. Amino acids: CASSLGPSSNYGYTF.

In its sample, this clonotype was seen many times. The gene calls are TRBV4-3 and TRBJ2-1, with a weak D call TRBD1 (5 bases). The CDR3 runs 15 residues. The V end lost 1 base, the J end lost 4 bases, and 11 bases lay between the germline ends. Germline CDR1 is LGHNA and CDR2 is YSLEER. DNA of the CDR3: TGCGCCAGCAGCCAAGGCCGTCGACAGTACAATGAGCAGTTCTTC. Its protein product is CASSQGRRQYNEQFF.

The rearrangement uses TRBV3-1 and TRBJ2-6, with D maybe TRBD2 (6 bases). V was cut by 7 bases and J by 0 bases, with 13 bases left in between. CDR3 length equals 16 residues. Germline values: CDR1 LGHDT, CDR2 YNNKEL (reference sequence). The CDR3 bases are TGTGCCAGCAAGGCGGGGTTCTCCTCTGGGGCCAACGTCCTGACTTTC. It specifies CASKAGFSSGANVLTF.

The table lists this clonotype with many counts. V usage is TRBV9 and J usage is TRBJ1-1, with TRBD1 as a possible D gene (5 bases). Germline V gives CDR1 SGDLS, CDR2 YYNGEE. Trimming shortened V by 0 bases and J by 4 bases, and 10 bases separated the two germline ends. The CDR3 contains 14 residues. CDR3 in amino acids: CASSVAGASTEAFF. The CDR3 DNA sequence: TGTGCCAGCAGCGTAGCCGGGGCGAGCACTGAAGCTTTCTTT.

This clonotype was counted at least ten times. The V gene is TRBV5-1, the J gene TRBJ2-2, with a possible D match to TRBD1 (6 bases). CDR1 SGHRS and CDR2 YFSETQ come from the germline V gene. V gave up 3 bases and J gave up 6 bases, with 21 bases separating them. The CDR3 totals 17 residues. The CDR3 DNA sequence: TGCGCCAGCAGCTCGCTCACAGGGCCTCGAACGGCCGGGGAGCTGTTTTTT. Protein product: CASSSLTGPRTAGELFF.

The rearrangement links TRBV2 to TRBJ2-3; D remains ambiguous. The V and J ends lost 7 bases and 5 bases respectively, with 10 bases between them. This CDR3 comprises 12 residues. In germline, CDR1 is SNHLY, CDR2 FYNNEI. The CDR3 loop is CASKAFGDTQYF. CDR3 DNA sequence: TGTGCCAGCAAGGCCTTTGGAGATACGCAGTATTTT.

This clonotype was recorded at least ten times. The rearrangement uses TRBV20-1 and TRBJ2-5; D is unresolved. Trimming pared 0 bases from V and 2 bases from J, leaving 10 bases between. Germline V gene sequence: CDR1 DFQATT, CDR2 SNEGSKA (reference sequence). CDR3 length: 14 amino acids. CDR3 residues: CSAREVADQETQYF. The CDR3 region has the DNA TGCAGTGCTAGAGAGGTAGCTGATCAAGAGACCCAGTACTTC.

The table lists this clonotype with a few counts. The genes are TRBV28 and TRBJ2-7; no clear D gene. V lost 2 bases and J 4 bases, leaving 12 bases between the germline ends. CDR3 length: 14 amino acids. The germline gives CDR1 MDHEN, CDR2 SYDVKM. CDR3 DNA: TGTGCCAGCAGTTTAAGCACATGGGGTTACGAGCAGTACTTC. It codes for CASSLSTWGYEQYF. The complete variable domain, with remaining parts taken from reference TRBV28 and TRBJ2-7, reads DVKVTQSSRYLVKRTGEKVFLECVQDMDHENMFWYRQDPGLGLRLIYFSYDVKMKEKGDIPEGYSVSREKKERFSLILESASTNQTSMYLCASSLSTWGYEQYFGPGTRLTVT.

The chain couples TRBV11-3 to TRBJ1-1, with D uncertain. Germline V gene sequence: CDR1 SGHNT, CDR2 YENEEA. CDR3 length equals 13 residues. Trimming stripped 3 bases from V and 1 base from J, with 6 bases between. The CDR3 reads CASSFQENTEAFF. CDR3 DNA: TGTGCCAGCAGCTTCCAAGAGAACACTGAAGCTTTCTTT.

The chain joins TRBV7-9 to TRBJ1-1; no reliable D call. This CDR3 comprises 16 residues. The germline V gene encodes CDR1 SEHNR and CDR2 FQNEAQ (reference sequence). V gave up 2 bases and J gave up 1 base, with 14 bases separating them. The CDR3 DNA is TGTGCCAGCAGCTTACATTTAGACAAACCGAACACTGAAGCTTTCTTT. Protein sequence: CASSLHLDKPNTEAFF.

On this clonotype: It may be a read error: a sequence one base away is much more abundant. This rearrangement joins TRBV12-3 or TRBV12-4 to TRBJ2-7; TRBD1 matches at 7 bases. The CDR3 contains 15 residues. The CDR3: CASSPTGLFPYVQYF. The CDR3 DNA reads as TGTGCCAGCAGCCCGACAGGGTTGTTCCCCTACGTGCAGTACTTC.

This clonotype was counted ten times or more. The rearrangement links TRBV28 to TRBJ2-5; 9 nucleotides match TRBD1. With V trimmed by 3 bases and J by 4 bases, 9 bases remained unmatched. Per germline, CDR1 MDHEN and CDR2 SYDVKM. The length of the CDR3 is 16 residues. The CDR3 nucleotides are TGTGCCAGCAGTTTGCCTGGACAGGGGATGGGAGAGACCCAGTACTTC. Translating it yields CASSLPGQGMGETQYF. The variable domain in full, completed from reference TRBV28 and TRBJ2-5, reads DVKVTQSSRYLVKRTGEKVFLECVQDMDHENMFWYRQDPGLGLRLIYFSYDVKMKEKGDIPEGYSVSREKKERFSLILESASTNQTSMYLCASSLPGQGMGETQYFGPGTRLLVL.

The chain has TRBV5-1 and TRBJ1-6; D ambiguous. The CDR3 runs to 12 residues. Germline V gives CDR1 SGHRS, CDR2 YFSETQ. V gave up 0 bases and J gave up 7 bases, with 2 bases separating them. The CDR3 protein is CASSLGNSPLHF. Written as DNA, the CDR3 is TGCGCCAGCAGCTTGGGAAATTCACCCCTCCACTTT. Full variable domain (rest looked up from reference TRBV5-1 and TRBJ1-6): KAGVTQTPRYLIKTRGQQVTLSCSPISGHRSVSWYQQTPGQGLQFLFEYFSETQRNKGNFPGRFSGRQFSNSRSEMNVSTLELGDSALYLCASSLGNSPLHFGNGTRLTVT.

This chain joins TRBV7-8 and TRBJ2-5; TRBD1 might be the D (6 bases). The length of the CDR3 is 14 residues. From germline, CDR1 is SGHVS and CDR2 FQNEAQ. The V end lost 5 bases, the J end lost 3 bases, and 13 bases lay between the germline ends. CDR3 amino acids: CASSVAGVKETQYF. The CDR3 DNA sequence: TGTGCCAGCAGCGTCGCAGGGGTGAAAGAGACCCAGTACTTC.

This clonotype showed up many times. This rearrangement joins TRBV3-1 to TRBJ2-6; 8 bases line up with TRBD1. The J segment lost 2 bases and the V segment lost 3 bases, leaving 0 bases of the junction unmatched. Germline CDR1 reads LGHDT; CDR2 reads YNNKEL (reference sequence). The CDR3 contains 15 residues. The CDR3 reads CASSQTGAGANVLTF. Written as DNA, the CDR3 is TGTGCCAGCAGCCAGACAGGGGCTGGGGCCAACGTCCTGACTTTC.

This clonotype was seen many times. The chain links TRBV18 to TRBJ1-1; D is undetermined. V lost 2 bases and J 0 bases, leaving 10 bases between the germline ends. Germline CDR1 reads KGHSH; CDR2 reads LQKENI. CDR3 size: 15 residues. CDR3 region: CASSPEFLVNTEAFF. CDR3 sequence (DNA): TGTGCCAGCTCACCAGAGTTCCTGGTGAACACTGAAGCTTTCTTT.

Ten or more counts support this clonotype. The CDR3 protein is CSAKGQPNQPQHF. The CDR3 DNA is TGCAGTGCTAAAGGACAGCCGAATCAGCCCCAGCATTTT. The gene calls are TRBV20-1 and TRBJ1-5; D is possibly TRBD1 (6 bases). This CDR3 region has 13 residues. Germline lookup yields CDR1 DFQATT and CDR2 SNEGSKA (reference sequence). Trimming removed 4 bases from V and 4 bases from J, with 11 bases in between.

This clonotype was seen at least ten times. J is TRBJ1-2 and V is TRBV6-5, with D maybe TRBD1 (6 bases). Germline CDR1 MNHEY, CDR2 SVGAGI. This CDR3 has 15 residues. V was cut by 0 bases and J by 5 bases, with 13 bases left in between. Here the CDR3 DNA reads TGTGCCAGCAGTTACTCCCCGGACAGTCCGTATGGCTACACCTTC. Its protein is CASSYSPDSPYGYTF.

This clonotype was observed at least ten times. The chain couples TRBV6-5 to TRBJ2-5; D remains unclear. The CDR3 contains 15 residues. Germline loops: CDR1 MNHEY, CDR2 SVGAGI. V dropped 2 bases and J dropped 5 bases, with 15 bases sitting between them. CDR3 nucleotides: TGTGCCAGCAGTTACGCCGCTAGTGTTCGGGAGACCCAGTACTTC. It specifies CASSYAASVRETQYF.

The V gene is TRBV19, the J gene TRBJ2-1, with 12 bases identical to TRBD2. Germline CDR1 reads LNHDA; CDR2 reads SQIVND (reference sequence). Trimming removed 3 bases from V and 6 bases from J; junction bases left unmatched: 6. This CDR3 has 16 amino acids. In DNA, the CDR3 is TGTGCCAGTAGTATCCCGACTAGCGGGGGCCCCAATGAGCAGTTCTTC. This sequence encodes CASSIPTSGGPNEQFF.

This clonotype is medium-sized in the sample. This sequence joins TRBV18 and TRBJ2-3; 10 positions agree with TRBD2. From germline, CDR1 is KGHSH and CDR2 LQKENI. V trimming: 0 bases; J trimming: 4 bases; junction bases outside the gene matches: 4. CDR3 length: 16 amino acids. The CDR3 here is CASSPPGLAGADTQYF. In DNA, the CDR3 is TGTGCCAGCTCACCACCGGGGCTAGCGGGGGCAGATACGCAGTATTTT.

This clonotype was detected many times. The rearrangement links TRBV3-1 to TRBJ1-2, with 9 bases fitting TRBD1. The V segment lost 3 bases and the J segment 7 bases; nucleotides outside the gene matches: 6. This CDR3 spans 14 amino acids. Germline CDR1 reads LGHDT; CDR2 reads YNNKEL (reference sequence). The CDR3 DNA reads as TGTGCCAGCAGCCACACGGACAGGGGCTCTGGCTACACCTTC. It yields the protein CASSHTDRGSGYTF.